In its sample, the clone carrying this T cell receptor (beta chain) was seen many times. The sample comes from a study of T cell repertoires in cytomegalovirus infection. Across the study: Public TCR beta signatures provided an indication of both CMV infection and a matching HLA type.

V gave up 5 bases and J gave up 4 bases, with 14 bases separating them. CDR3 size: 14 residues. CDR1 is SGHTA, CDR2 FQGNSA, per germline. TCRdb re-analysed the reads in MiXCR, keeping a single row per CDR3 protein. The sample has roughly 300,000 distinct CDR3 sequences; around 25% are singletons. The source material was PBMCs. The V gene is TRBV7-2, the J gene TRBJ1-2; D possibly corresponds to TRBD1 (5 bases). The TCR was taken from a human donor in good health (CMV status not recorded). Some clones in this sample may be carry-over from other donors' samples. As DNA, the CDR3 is TGTGCCAGCAGCATAGACCAGGGACGCTATGGCTACACCTTC. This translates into CASSIDQGRYGYTF.